Shown below are 8 T cell receptor beta chains from a single sample sequenced in a study of cytomegalovirus exposure and HLA in healthy donors (dated by TCRdb to about 2017). The library was produced with the immunoSEQ multiplex PCR assay. Held by TCRdb, this immuneACCESS table contains in-frame sequences only and omits some clones. Under half of the omission traces to an unresolved V gene where checked; the cause of the rest is unknown. Present in this sample are 100,000 to 150,000 clones, about 96% of which were seen just once. Less than 2% of the sample goes to the ten largest clones. Material for sequencing was PBMCs. The receptors stem from a man aged 18 to 30 in good health and CMV-seronegative.

This sequence joins TRBV28 and TRBJ1-5; possible D gene TRBD1, 6 bases. The V end was cut by 6 bases, the J end by 5 bases, with 14 bases between. The germline V gene encodes CDR1 MDHEN and CDR2 SYDVKM. This CDR3 comprises 14 residues. CDR3 protein: CASSLTGSHQPQHF. CDR3 DNA: TGTGCCAGCAGCCTTACAGGGTCCCATCAGCCCCAGCATTTT.

This chain uses TRBV10-3 with TRBJ2-1, with 10 bases identical to TRBD2. There are 13 residues in the CDR3. Germline V gene sequence: CDR1 ENHRY, CDR2 SYGVKD. V trimming: 8 bases; J trimming: 5 bases; junction bases outside the gene matches: 3. This CDR3 is CAIGTSEDNEQFF. The CDR3 DNA reads TGTGCCATCGGGACTAGCGAAGACAATGAGCAGTTCTTC.

A remark on this clone: The same CDR3 also results from other DNA sequences found in this sample. The chain has TRBV6-5 and TRBJ1-2; maybe TRBD1 (5 bases). V was pared by 6 bases and J by 0 bases, with 8 bases between. The CDR3 runs 13 residues. CDR1 and CDR2 from the germline V gene are MNHEY and SVGAGI. For the CDR3, the DNA is TGTGCCAGCAGCCAGACAGCTAACTATGGCTACACCTTC. This codes for CASSQTANYGYTF.

The chain combines TRBV30 with TRBJ2-1; perhaps TRBD1 as D (5 bases). The CDR3 consists of 12 residues. Trimming took 4 bases from V and 6 from J, leaving 10 bases between them. CDR1 GTSNPN and CDR2 SVGIG come from the germline V gene (reference sequence). CDR3: CAWTGLGNEQFF. The CDR3 region has the DNA TGTGCCTGGACAGGGCTCGGCAATGAGCAGTTCTTC.

On this clone: This CDR3 is also generated by other DNA sequences in the sample. The genes are TRBV7-9 and TRBJ1-2; D is possibly TRBD1 (5 bases). Germline values: CDR1 SEHNR, CDR2 FQNEAQ (reference sequence). V was shortened by 0 bases and J by 4 bases, with 6 bases between the two germline ends. The CDR3 is 13 residues long. The DNA for the CDR3 is TGTGCCAGCAGCTTAGCGCAGGGCTATGGCTACACCTTC. It encodes CASSLAQGYGYTF.

The chain is built from TRBV29-1 and TRBJ2-1; the D gene is possibly TRBD1 (5 bases). With 2 bases removed from V and 2 bases from J, the gap between germline ends came to 10 bases. The CDR3 extends over 14 amino acids. Germline loops: CDR1 SQVTM, CDR2 ANQGSEA. CDR3 region: CSVEKQGAYNEQFF. The CDR3 DNA reads as TGCAGCGTTGAAAAGCAGGGCGCCTACAATGAGCAGTTCTTC.

V gene TRBV4-1 combines with J gene TRBJ2-5, with 10 bases that match TRBD2. Germline V gives CDR1 MGHRA, CDR2 YSYEKL. V dropped 0 bases and J dropped 0; count of bases not matched to a gene: 7. This CDR3 is 18 amino acids long. The chain's CDR3 is CASSQEAGLAGDQETQYF. DNA of the CDR3: TGCGCCAGCAGCCAAGAGGCCGGGCTAGCGGGGGACCAAGAGACCCAGTACTTC.

V gene TRBV5-6 combines with J gene TRBJ2-7, with TRBD2 matching over 8 bases. In germline, CDR1 is SGHDT, CDR2 YYEEEE. The CDR3 extends over 14 amino acids. The V segment lost 4 bases and the J segment 6 bases; nucleotides outside the gene matches: 9. The CDR3 reads CASSQTAGVIEQYF. CDR3 DNA: TGTGCCAGCAGCCAGACAGCGGGAGTGATCGAGCAGTACTTC.